This T cell receptor beta chain was sequenced for a study of CD8 T cells in Susac syndrome. RNA, at 0.5 to 1 ug, was reverse transcribed with random hexamers. From the immunoSEQ multiplex PCR reads, TCRdb called clonotypes with MiXCR, one entry per CDR3 protein. The sample shows hundreds of thousands of distinct CDR3 sequences, about 95% of them seen only once. TCR beta sequencing was performed on blood CD8+ and CD4+ T cells. CDR1 is DFQATT, CDR2 SNEGSKA, per germline (reference sequence). This CDR3 spans 14 amino acids. V lost 1 base, J lost 10 bases, and 9 bases stayed unmatched. The sequenced sample was CD4+ T cells from PBMCs. The chain joins TRBV20-1 to TRBJ2-1, with 8 bases aligning to TRBD2. The sequence was obtained from a human donor with multiple sclerosis. Here the CDR3 DNA reads TGCAGTGCTAGAGCGGGGGGGGCCACCAGGGAGCAGTTCTTC. Amino acids: CSARAGGATREQFF.